This T cell receptor beta chain is drawn from a study of T cells in Graves' hyperthyroidism and ophthalmopathy. Study context: Peripheral blood was taken when the disease was first diagnosed, before any treatment began.

The ends were cut back, 6 bases at V and 4 bases at J, with 12 bases in the middle. The CDR3 contains 13 residues. The CDR3 regions of TCR beta were amplified from RNA transcripts. Using the HTBI primer set, a first-round RT-PCR was run on the TCR CDR3. TCRdb re-analysed the multiplex PCR reads in MiXCR, keeping a single row per CDR3 protein. The table includes hundreds of thousands of distinct CDR3 sequences, less than 30% detected once. The authors obtained PBMCs from more than 8 ml of fresh peripheral blood. Sequencing was carried out using blood. This sequence originates from a middle-aged man with Graves' hyperthyroidism that later progressed to Graves' ophthalmopathy. The genes are TRBV12-3 or TRBV12-4 and TRBJ1-2; weak D call: TRBD1 (6 bases). The CDR3 sequence is CASRRDTFYGYTF. The CDR3 DNA reads as TGTGCCAGCAGGCGGGACACTTTCTATGGCTACACCTTC.